The rows below give T cell receptor beta chains drawn from one sample of a study of Ad26.COV2.S vaccination and SARS-CoV-2 variants. Data came from immunoSEQ multiplex PCR; TCRdb stores just in-frame clones and leaves some out. The sample records around 300,000 clones, 75% to 90% being singletons. The sample was peripheral blood, taken in a trial of Ad26.COV2.S vaccine versus placebo. These receptors were taken from a person between 18 and 65 years old who received the Ad26.COV2.S COVID-19 vaccine or a placebo. The CDR3 runs from the conserved cysteine through the conserved F or W. Fields, in order: J gene, V gene, CDR3 protein.

J: TRBJ1-6
V: TRBV28
CDR3: CASSPFDSSYNSPLHF

J: TRBJ1-4
V: TRBV7-9
CDR3: CASSLDIEHEKLFF

J: TRBJ1-2
V: TRBV19
CDR3: CASSIDGDNYGYTF

J: TRBJ2-7
V: TRBV19
CDR3: CASSRGYEQYF

J: TRBJ2-5
V: TRBV30
CDR3: CAYSTSGGGETQYF

J: TRBJ1-1
V: TRBV11-2
CDR3: CASSLEPNTEAFF

J: TRBJ2-1
V: TRBV10-1
CDR3: CASSESGGLRNEQFF

J: TRBJ2-2
V: TRBV11-2
CDR3: CASSLDWGRSNTGELFF

J: TRBJ1-4
V: TRBV18
CDR3: CASSIVPGQPGGNEKLFF

J: TRBJ1-5
V: TRBV19
CDR3: CASSNTGANNQPQHF

J: TRBJ2-5
V: TRBV10-3
CDR3: CAISDPTSGGLKETQYF

J: TRBJ1-1
V: TRBV5-1
CDR3: CASSSDSFEAFF

J: TRBJ2-7
V: TRBV7-9
CDR3: CASSLVEDEQYF

J: TRBJ2-3
V: TRBV5-6
CDR3: CASSPDPLERGAVDTQYF

J: TRBJ2-3
V: TRBV12-3/TRBV12-4
CDR3: CASSLFGPLTQYF

J: TRBJ2-7
V: TRBV4-2
CDR3: CASSQDRGEMAYEQYF

J: TRBJ2-5
V: TRBV30
CDR3: CAWSQQPRETQYF

J: TRBJ2-2
V: TRBV5-1
CDR3: CASSLGDSTGELFF

J: TRBJ2-1
V: TRBV24-1
CDR3: CATSDFNNEQFF